This paragraph covers one TCR beta chain sequence. CDR3 length equals 13 residues. Trimming took off 5 bases at V and 0 bases at J, with 8 bases between the two ends. Germline lookup yields CDR1 SGHTS and CDR2 YDEGEE. The entry originates in a study of blood T cell repertoires in COVID-19. Study context: Spain, Italy and the United States supplied samples that represented acute and convalescent COVID-19. T cells, B-cell-depleted T cells, or PBMCs supplied cDNA or gDNA.

Authors' data handling: Amplifying reference gene primers gave estimates of nucleated cell counts. TCRdb's copy holds only in-frame clones and misses some; the assay was immunoSEQ multiplex PCR. V, J and clone size were drawn from that table, and D and trimming were deduced from the DNA. The table shows about 68,000 clones, with roughly 88% occurring only once. V usage is TRBV5-8 and J usage is TRBJ1-2; maybe TRBD1 (6 bases). Material: peripheral blood. The receptor was isolated from a human donor in a cohort sampled during active COVID-19. The CDR3 coding sequence is TGTGCCAGCAGGGACAGAACTAACTATGGCTACACCTTC. Residues: CASRDRTNYGYTF.